The T cell receptor (beta chain) described here comes from a study of T cells in Graves' hyperthyroidism and ophthalmopathy. Lactation, pregnancy, other autoimmune disease or uncontrolled infection excluded patients. General study findings and limits: Separating ophthalmopathy from stable hyperthyroidism was achieved by a 13 V-J model. The model's output predicted ophthalmopathy at a median of 6.5 months prior to onset.

This clonotype was observed at least ten times. The antigen is undetermined. Trimming took 3 bases from V and 7 from J; bases not matched to a gene: 11. Germline V gene data show CDR1 as SGHVS and CDR2 as FQNEAQ. The CDR3 is made up of 15 amino acids. RNA transcripts provided the source from which TCR beta CDR3 regions were amplified. The TCR CDR3 was amplified in a first-round RT-PCR using the HTBI primer set. TCRdb redid the calling of the multiplex PCR reads with MiXCR, one entry per CDR3 protein. In the table there are approximately 690,000 distinct CDR3 sequences, roughly 15% of which are singletons.

The chain employs TRBV7-8 and TRBJ1-2; 7 bases align to TRBD1. The clonotype comes from a woman aged 45-65 years with Graves' ophthalmopathy. The sequenced material came from blood. CDR3 sequence (DNA): TGTGCCAGCAGCTTTTACGCGGTCAGGGGGTTTGGCTACACCTTC. Residues: CASSFYAVRGFGYTF.